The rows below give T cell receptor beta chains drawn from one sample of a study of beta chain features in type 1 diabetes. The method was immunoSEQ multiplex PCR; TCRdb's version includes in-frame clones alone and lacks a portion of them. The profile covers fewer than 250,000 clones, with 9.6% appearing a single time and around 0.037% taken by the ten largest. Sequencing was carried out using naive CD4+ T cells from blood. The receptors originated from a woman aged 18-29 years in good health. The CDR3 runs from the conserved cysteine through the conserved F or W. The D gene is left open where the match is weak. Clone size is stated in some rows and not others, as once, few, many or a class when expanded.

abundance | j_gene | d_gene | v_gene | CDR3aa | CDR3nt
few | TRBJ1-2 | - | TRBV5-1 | CASSLDPGNYGYTF | TGCGCCAGCAGCTTGGATCCAGGGAACTATGGCTACACCTTC
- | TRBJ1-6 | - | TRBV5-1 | CASSSRDSRDSPLHF | TGCGCCAGCAGCTCCCGGGACTCAAGGGATTCACCCCTCCACTTT
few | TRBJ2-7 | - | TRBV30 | CAWSRSSYEQYF | TGTGCCTGGAGCCGGAGCTCCTACGAGCAGTACTTC
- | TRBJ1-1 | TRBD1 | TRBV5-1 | CASQGAANTEAFF | TGCGCCAGCCAGGGGGCAGCGAACACTGAAGCTTTCTTT
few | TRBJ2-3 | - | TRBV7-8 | CASSLGPRGARTDTQYF | TGTGCCAGCAGCTTAGGACCCCGGGGGGCAAGGACAGATACGCAGTATTTT
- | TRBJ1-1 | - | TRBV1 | CTSSPPGQGEFRNTEAFF | TGCACCAGCAGCCCCCCGGGACAGGGAGAATTTAGGAACACTGAAGCTTTCTTT
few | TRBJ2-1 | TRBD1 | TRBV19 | CASSAPGQGYNEQFF | TGTGCCAGTAGTGCACCGGGACAGGGTTACAATGAGCAGTTCTTC
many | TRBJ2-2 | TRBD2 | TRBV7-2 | CASSSKPGLAGLFF | TGTGCCAGCAGCTCCAAACCGGGACTAGCGGGGCTGTTTTTT
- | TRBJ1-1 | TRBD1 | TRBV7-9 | CASSSLDRATEAFF | TGTGCCAGCAGTTCCCTCGACAGGGCCACTGAAGCTTTCTTT
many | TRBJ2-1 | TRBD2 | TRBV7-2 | CASSLGGGNEQFF | TGTGCCAGCTCCTTGGGGGGAGGGAATGAGCAGTTCTTC
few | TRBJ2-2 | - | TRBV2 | CASSVGGRELTGELFF | TGTGCCAGCAGTGTGGGGGGGCGGGAACTCACCGGGGAGCTGTTTTTT
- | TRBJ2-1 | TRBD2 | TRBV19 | CASSTSGGPYNEQFF | TGTGCCAGTAGTACCAGCGGGGGGCCTTACAATGAGCAGTTCTTC
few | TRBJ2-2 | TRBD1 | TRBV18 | CASSPPGQDPGELFF | TGTGCCAGCTCACCACCGGGACAGGATCCCGGGGAGCTGTTTTTT
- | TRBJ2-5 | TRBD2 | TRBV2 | CASSLSGGVKTQYF | TGTGCCAGCAGTCTCAGCGGGGGGGTGAAGACCCAGTACTTC
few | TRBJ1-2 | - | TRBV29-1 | CSVAGARGYTF | TGCAGCGTTGCAGGGGCCCGGGGCTACACCTTC
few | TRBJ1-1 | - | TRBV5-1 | CASREGSMNTEAFF | TGCGCCAGCAGGGAGGGCAGCATGAACACTGAAGCTTTCTTT
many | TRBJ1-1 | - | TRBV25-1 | CASRLRAEAFF | TGTGCCAGCCGTCTCCGGGCTGAAGCTTTCTTT
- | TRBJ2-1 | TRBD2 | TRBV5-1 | CASSLVAGGPHNEQFF | TGCGCCAGCAGCTTGGTGGCGGGAGGGCCTCACAATGAGCAGTTCTTC
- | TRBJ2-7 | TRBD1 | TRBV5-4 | CASSLGQGAEQYF | TGTGCCAGCAGCTTGGGGCAGGGGGCCGAGCAGTACTTC
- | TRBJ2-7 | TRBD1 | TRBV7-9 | CASSRRDRGWVF | TGTGCCAGCAGCAGGAGGGACAGGGGGTGGGTCTTC
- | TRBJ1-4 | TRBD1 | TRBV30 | CAWSVFGGTDRKLFF | TGTGCCTGGAGTGTATTTGGGGGGACAGATAGAAAACTGTTTTTT
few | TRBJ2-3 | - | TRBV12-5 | CASGQTADTQYF | TGTGCTAGTGGCCAGACAGCAGATACGCAGTATTTT
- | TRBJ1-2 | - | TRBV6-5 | CASSYAGSTYGYTF | TGTGCCAGCAGTTACGCAGGTTCAACCTATGGCTACACCTTC
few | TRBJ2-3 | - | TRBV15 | CATSRDISGTDTQYF | TGTGCCACCAGCAGAGATATTTCGGGGACAGATACGCAGTATTTT
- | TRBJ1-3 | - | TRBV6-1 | CASTRAGNTIYF | TGTGCCAGCACTCGGGCTGGAAACACCATATATTTT
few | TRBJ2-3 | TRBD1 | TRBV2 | CASSPTTGGTDTQYF | TGTGCCAGCAGCCCCACAACAGGGGGAACAGATACGCAGTATTTT
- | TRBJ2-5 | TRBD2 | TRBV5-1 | CASSVLAGAPQETQYF | TGCGCCAGCAGCGTACTAGCGGGGGCCCCCCAAGAGACCCAGTACTTC
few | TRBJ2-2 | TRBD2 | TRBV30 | CAWSVGWLADTGELFF | TGTGCCTGGAGTGTAGGATGGCTAGCGGACACCGGGGAGCTGTTTTTT
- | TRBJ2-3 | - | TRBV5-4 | CASRWDFRSSTDTQYF | TGTGCCAGCAGATGGGACTTCCGTTCTAGCACAGATACGCAGTATTTT
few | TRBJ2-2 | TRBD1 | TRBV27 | CASNLVGTVNTGELFF | TGTGCCAGCAACCTCGTCGGGACAGTGAACACCGGGGAGCTGTTTTTT
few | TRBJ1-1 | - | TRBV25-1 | CASSEEGPRATEAFF | TGTGCCAGCAGTGAAGAGGGCCCGAGGGCTACTGAAGCTTTCTTT
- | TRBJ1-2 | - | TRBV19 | CASSKQDNYGYTF | TGTGCCAGTAGTAAACAGGACAACTATGGCTACACCTTC
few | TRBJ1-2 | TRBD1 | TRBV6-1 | CASSAGTGYGYTF | TGTGCCAGCAGTGCTGGGACAGGCTATGGCTACACCTTC
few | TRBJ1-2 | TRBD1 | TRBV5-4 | CASSLAGGINYGYTF | TGTGCCAGCAGCTTGGCAGGGGGCATCAACTATGGCTACACCTTC
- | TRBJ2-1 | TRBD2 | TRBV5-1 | CASSLQAGGLNEQFF | TGCGCCAGCAGCTTACAAGCGGGAGGGCTCAATGAGCAGTTCTTC
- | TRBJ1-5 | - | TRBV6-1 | CASSAEGLNQPQHF | TGTGCCAGCAGTGCTGAGGGACTCAATCAGCCCCAGCATTTT
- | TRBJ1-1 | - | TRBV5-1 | CASKDSGGLDTEAFF | TGCGCCAGCAAAGACTCGGGGGGCTTGGACACTGAAGCTTTCTTT
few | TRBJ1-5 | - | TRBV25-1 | CASSPSGASNQPQHF | TGTGCCAGCAGTCCTTCTGGGGCCTCCAATCAGCCCCAGCATTTT
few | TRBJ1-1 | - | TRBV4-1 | CASSQVGTPPGAMNTEAFF | TGCGCCAGCAGCCAAGTCGGGACACCTCCCGGAGCCATGAACACTGAAGCTTTCTTT
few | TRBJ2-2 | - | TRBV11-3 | CASSQGQGSRPGELFF | TGTGCCAGCAGCCAGGGGCAGGGAAGTCGGCCCGGGGAGCTGTTTTTT
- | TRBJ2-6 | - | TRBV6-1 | CASSDPTVLRGANVLTF | TGTGCCAGCAGTGATCCCACAGTTTTGCGTGGGGCCAACGTCCTGACTTTC
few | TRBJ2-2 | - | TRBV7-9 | CASSYPGLPIRELFF | TGTGCCAGCAGCTATCCGGGACTCCCCATCAGGGAGCTGTTTTTT
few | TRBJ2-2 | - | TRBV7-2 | CASSLAGANTGELFF | TGTGCCAGCAGCTTAGCAGGAGCGAACACCGGGGAGCTGTTTTTT
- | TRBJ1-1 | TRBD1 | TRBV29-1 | CSVVAPDRGTTEAFF | TGCAGCGTTGTAGCTCCGGACAGGGGGACCACTGAAGCTTTCTTT
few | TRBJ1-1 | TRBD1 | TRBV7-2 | CASSQDRGNTEAFF | TGTGCCAGCAGCCAGGACAGGGGGAACACTGAAGCTTTCTTT
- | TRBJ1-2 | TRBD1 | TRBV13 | CASSFGTAPLYGYTF | TGTGCCAGCAGCTTCGGGACAGCCCCATTATATGGCTACACCTTC
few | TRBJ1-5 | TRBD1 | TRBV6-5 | CASSRTGGNQPQHF | TGTGCCAGCAGTCGGACAGGGGGCAATCAGCCCCAGCATTTT
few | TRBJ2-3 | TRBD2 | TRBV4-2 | CASSQDAGEGTDTQYF | TGTGCCAGCAGCCAAGACGCGGGAGAAGGAACAGATACGCAGTATTTT
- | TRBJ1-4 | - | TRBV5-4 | CASSLLQGDEKLFF | TGTGCCAGCAGCTTGCTACAGGGTGATGAAAAACTGTTTTTT
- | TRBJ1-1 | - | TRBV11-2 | CASSAAGLWNTEAFF | TGTGCCAGCAGCGCAGCGGGACTCTGGAACACTGAAGCTTTCTTT
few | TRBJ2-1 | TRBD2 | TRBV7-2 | CASSLSGTSGGYNEQFF | TGTGCCAGCAGCTTATCGGGGACTAGCGGGGGATACAATGAGCAGTTCTTC
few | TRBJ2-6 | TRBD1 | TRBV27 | CASTISRDRGANVLTF | TGTGCCAGCACAATATCACGGGACAGGGGGGCCAACGTCCTGACTTTC
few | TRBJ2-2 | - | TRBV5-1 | CASSLKRPGELFF | TGCGCCAGCAGCTTGAAGCGTCCCGGGGAGCTGTTTTTT
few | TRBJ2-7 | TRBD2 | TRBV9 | CASSLGTSGLGEQYF | TGTGCCAGCAGCCTAGGAACTAGCGGCCTGGGGGAGCAGTACTTC